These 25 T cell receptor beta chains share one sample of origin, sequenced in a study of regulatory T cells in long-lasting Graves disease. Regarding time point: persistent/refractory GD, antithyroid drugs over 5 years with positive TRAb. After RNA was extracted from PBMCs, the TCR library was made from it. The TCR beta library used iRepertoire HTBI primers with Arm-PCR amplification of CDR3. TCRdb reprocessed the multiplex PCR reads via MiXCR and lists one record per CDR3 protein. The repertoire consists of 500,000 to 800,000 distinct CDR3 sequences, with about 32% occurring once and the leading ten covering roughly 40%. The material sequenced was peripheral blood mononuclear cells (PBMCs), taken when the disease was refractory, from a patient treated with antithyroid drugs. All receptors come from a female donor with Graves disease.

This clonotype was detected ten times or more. The CDR3 DNA is TGTGCCAGCAGTCTTGGACAGGCTAGGGACTATGGCTACACCTTC. Protein: CASSLGQARDYGYTF. The V gene is TRBV5-4, the J gene TRBJ1-2; 7 nucleotides agree with TRBD1. CDR3 length: 15 residues. With V trimmed by 5 bases and J by 3 bases, 10 bases remained unmatched. Germline V gene lookup returns CDR1 SGHNT and CDR2 YYREEE (reference sequence).

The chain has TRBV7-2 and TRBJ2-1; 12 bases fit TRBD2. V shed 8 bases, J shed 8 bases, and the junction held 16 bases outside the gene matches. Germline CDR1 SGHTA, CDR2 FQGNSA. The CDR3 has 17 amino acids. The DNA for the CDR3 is TGTGCCAGCCGACTCAGGACTAGCGGGAATTGGCGGGATGAGCAGTTCTTC. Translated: CASRLRTSGNWRDEQFF.

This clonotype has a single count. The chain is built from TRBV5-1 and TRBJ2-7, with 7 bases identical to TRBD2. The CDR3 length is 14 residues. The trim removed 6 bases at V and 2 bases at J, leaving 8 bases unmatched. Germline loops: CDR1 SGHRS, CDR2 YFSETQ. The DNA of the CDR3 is TGCGCCAGCAAGGAGGGAGGGTGGGCCTACGAGCAGTACTTC. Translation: CASKEGGWAYEQYF.

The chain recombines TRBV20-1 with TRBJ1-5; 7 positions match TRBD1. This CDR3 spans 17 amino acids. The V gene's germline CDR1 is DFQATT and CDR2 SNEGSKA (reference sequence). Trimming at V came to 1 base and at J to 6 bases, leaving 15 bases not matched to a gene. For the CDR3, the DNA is TGCAGTGCTAGAGTCTCAGCCCGGACAGGTAGTAGTCAGCCCCAGCATTTT. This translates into CSARVSARTGSSQPQHF.

CDR3 in amino acids: CASSFSQGPDEAFF. The DNA of the CDR3 is TGTGCCAGCAGCTTCAGCCAGGGACCAGATGAAGCTTTCTTT. The gene calls are TRBV7-9 and TRBJ1-1; weak D call: TRBD1 (5 bases). The CDR3 totals 14 residues. The germline CDR1 and CDR2 sequences are SEHNR and FQNEAQ (reference sequence). Trimming shortened V by 3 bases and J by 7 bases, and 15 bases separated the two germline ends.

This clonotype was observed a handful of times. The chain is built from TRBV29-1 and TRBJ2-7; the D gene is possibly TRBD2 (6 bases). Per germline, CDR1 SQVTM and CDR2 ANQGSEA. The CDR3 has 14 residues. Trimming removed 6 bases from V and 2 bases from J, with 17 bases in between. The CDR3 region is CSVTPRDSTYEQYF. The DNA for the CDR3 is TGCAGCGTCACCCCCCGGGACTCCACCTACGAGCAGTACTTC.

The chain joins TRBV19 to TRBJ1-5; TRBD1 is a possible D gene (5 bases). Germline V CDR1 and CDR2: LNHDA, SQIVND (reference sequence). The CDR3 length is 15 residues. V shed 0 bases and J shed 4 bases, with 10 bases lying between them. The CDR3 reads CASSIDWTKNQPQHF. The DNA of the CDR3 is TGTGCCAGTAGTATAGACTGGACAAAGAATCAGCCCCAGCATTTT.

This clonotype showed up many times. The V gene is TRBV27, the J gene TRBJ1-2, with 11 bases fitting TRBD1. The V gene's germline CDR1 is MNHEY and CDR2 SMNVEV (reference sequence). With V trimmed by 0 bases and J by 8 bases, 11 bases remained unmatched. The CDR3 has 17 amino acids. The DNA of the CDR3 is TGTGCCAGCAGTTTATCGGGGATCGGGACAGGGGGATTAGGCTACACCTTC. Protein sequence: CASSLSGIGTGGLGYTF.

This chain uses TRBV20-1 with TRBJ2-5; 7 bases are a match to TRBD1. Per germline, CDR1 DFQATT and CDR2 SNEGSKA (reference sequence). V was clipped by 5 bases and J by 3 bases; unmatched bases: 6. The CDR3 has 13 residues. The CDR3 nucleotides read TGCAGTGCTGGGATCGACAGGGAAGAGACCCAGTACTTC. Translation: CSAGIDREETQYF.

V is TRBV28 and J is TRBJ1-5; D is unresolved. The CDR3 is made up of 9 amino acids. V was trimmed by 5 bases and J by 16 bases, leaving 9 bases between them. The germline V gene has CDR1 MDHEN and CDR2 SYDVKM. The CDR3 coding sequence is TGTGCCAGCAGTCCTCCGTTTCATTTT. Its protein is CASSPPFHF.

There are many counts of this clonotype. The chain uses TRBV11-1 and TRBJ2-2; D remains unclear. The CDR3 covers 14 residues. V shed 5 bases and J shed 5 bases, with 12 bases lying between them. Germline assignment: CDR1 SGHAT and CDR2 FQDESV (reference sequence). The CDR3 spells CASSPVVTTGELFF. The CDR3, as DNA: TGTGCCAGCAGCCCCGTTGTTACGACCGGGGAGCTGTTTTTT. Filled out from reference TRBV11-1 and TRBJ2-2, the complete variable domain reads EAEVAQSPRYKITEKSQAVAFWCDPISGHATLYWYRQILGQGPELLVQFQDESVVDDSQLPKDRFSAERLKGVDSTLKIQPAELGDSAMYLCASSPVVTTGELFFGEGSRLTVL.

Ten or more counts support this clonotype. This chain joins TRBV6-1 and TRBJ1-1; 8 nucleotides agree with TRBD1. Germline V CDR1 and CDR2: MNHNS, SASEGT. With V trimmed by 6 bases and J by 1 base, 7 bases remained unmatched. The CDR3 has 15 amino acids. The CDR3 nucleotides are TGTGCCAGCAGCCCCATGGACAGGGCGAACACTGAAGCTTTCTTT. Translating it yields CASSPMDRANTEAFF.

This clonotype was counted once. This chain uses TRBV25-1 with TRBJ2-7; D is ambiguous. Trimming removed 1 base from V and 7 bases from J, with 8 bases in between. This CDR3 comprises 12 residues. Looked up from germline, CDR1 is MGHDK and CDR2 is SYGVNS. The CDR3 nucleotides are TGTGCCAGCAGTGAATCCCCGGCGGAGCAGTACTTC. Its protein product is CASSESPAEQYF.

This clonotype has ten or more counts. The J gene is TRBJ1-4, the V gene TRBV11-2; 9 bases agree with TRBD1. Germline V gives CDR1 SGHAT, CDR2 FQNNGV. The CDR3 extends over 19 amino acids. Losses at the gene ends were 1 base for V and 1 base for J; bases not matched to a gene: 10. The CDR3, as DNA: TGTGCCAGCAGCTTAGCCCTGGGACAGGGAAGTATAACTAATGAAAAACTGTTTTTT. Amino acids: CASSLALGQGSITNEKLFF.

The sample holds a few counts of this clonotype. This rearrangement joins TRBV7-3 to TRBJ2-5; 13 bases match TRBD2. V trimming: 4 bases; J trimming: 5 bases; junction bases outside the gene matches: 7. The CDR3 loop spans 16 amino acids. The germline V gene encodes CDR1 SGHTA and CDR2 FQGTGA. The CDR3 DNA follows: TGTGCCAGCAGCTCCACGGGGACTAGCGGGATTGAGACCCAGTACTTC. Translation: CASSSTGTSGIETQYF.

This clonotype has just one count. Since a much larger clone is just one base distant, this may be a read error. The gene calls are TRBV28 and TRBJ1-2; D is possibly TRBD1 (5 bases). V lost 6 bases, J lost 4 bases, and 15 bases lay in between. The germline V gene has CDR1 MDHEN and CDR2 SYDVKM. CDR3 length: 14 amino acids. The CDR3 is CASRRETVSYGYTF. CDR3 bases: TGTGCCAGCAGAAGAGAGACAGTTAGCTATGGCTACACCTTC.

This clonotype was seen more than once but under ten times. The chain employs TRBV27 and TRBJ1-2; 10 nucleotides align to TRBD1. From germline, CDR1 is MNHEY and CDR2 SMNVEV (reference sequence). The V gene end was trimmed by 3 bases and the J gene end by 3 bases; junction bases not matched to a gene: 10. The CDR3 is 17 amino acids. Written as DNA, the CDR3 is TGTGCCAGCAGTTTCCTCCGACGGACAGGGGGGGACTATGGCTACACCTTC. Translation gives CASSFLRRTGGDYGYTF.

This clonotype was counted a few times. The CDR3 loop reads CASGGLWETQYF. Written as DNA, the CDR3 is TGTGCCAGCGGGGGGCTTTGGGAGACCCAGTACTTC. The chain couples TRBV12-3 or TRBV12-4 to TRBJ2-5; D is possibly TRBD1 or TRBD2 (6 bases each). This CDR3 has 12 amino acids. The V gene lost 8 bases and the J gene lost 5 bases, with 12 bases spanning the gap.

For the CDR3, the DNA is TGTGCCACCAGTGACCCCCTTAGCGGAATCACAGATACGCAGTATTTT. Its translation: CATSDPLSGITDTQYF. The V call is TRBV24-1, the J call TRBJ2-3; tentatively, D is TRBD2 (6 bases). Germline V lookup: CDR1 KGHDR, CDR2 SFDVKD. V lost 4 bases to trimming and J lost 2 bases, with 15 bases between them. CDR3 length equals 16 residues.

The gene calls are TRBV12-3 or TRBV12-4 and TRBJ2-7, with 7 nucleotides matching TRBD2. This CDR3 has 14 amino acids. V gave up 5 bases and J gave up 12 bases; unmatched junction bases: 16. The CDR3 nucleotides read TGTGCCAGCAGTACTCACTCTAGCGGCTCGAGGGTGTACTTC. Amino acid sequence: CASSTHSSGSRVYF.

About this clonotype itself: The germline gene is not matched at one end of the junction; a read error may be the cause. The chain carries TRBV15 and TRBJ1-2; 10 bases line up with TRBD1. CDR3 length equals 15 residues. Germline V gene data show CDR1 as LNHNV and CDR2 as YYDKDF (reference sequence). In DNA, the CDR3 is TGTGCCAGCAGCTGGGGACAGGGGATTATAGGCGGCTACACCTTC. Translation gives CASSWGQGIIGGYTF.

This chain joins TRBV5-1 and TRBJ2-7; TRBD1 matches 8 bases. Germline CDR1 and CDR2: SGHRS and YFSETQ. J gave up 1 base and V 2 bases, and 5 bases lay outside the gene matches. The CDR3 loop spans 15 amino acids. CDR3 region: CASSLLGTGSYEQYF. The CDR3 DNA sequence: TGCGCCAGCAGCTTATTGGGGACAGGTTCCTACGAGCAGTACTTC. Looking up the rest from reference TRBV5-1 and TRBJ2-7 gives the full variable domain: KAGVTQTPRYLIKTRGQQVTLSCSPISGHRSVSWYQQTPGQGLQFLFEYFSETQRNKGNFPGRFSGRQFSNSRSEMNVSTLELGDSALYLCASSLLGTGSYEQYFGPGTRLTVT.

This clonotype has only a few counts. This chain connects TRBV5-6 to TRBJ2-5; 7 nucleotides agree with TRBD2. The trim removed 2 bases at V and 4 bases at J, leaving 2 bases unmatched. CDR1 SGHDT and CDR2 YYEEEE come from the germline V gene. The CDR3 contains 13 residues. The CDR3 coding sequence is TGTGCCAGCAGCTTAGGACTAGGAGAGACCCAGTACTTC. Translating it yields CASSLGLGETQYF. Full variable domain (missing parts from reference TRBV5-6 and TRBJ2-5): DAGVTQSPTHLIKTRGQQVTLRCSPKSGHDTVSWYQQALGQGPQFIFQYYEEEERQRGNFPDRFSGHQFPNYSSELNVNALLLGDSALYLCASSLGLGETQYFGPGTRLLVL.

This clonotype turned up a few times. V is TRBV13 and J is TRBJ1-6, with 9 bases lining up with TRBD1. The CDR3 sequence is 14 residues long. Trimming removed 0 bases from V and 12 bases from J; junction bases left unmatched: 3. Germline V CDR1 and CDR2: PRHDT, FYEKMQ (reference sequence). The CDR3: CASSLGDRGKPLHF. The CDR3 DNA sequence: TGTGCCAGCAGCTTAGGGGACAGGGGAAAACCCCTCCACTTT.

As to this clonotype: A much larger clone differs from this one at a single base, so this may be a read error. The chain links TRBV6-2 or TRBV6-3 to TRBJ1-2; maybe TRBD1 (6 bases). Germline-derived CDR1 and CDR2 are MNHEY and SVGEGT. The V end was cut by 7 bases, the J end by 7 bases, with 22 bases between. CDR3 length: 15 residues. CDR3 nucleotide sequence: TGTGCCAGCACCCCAATGTGGGGGCGAGGAGGTGGCTACACCTTC. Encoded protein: CASTPMWGRGGGYTF.